These 7 T cell receptor beta chains originate from one sample sequenced in a study of T cell changes during pregnancy in multiple sclerosis. Assay: immunoSEQ multiplex PCR; the TCRdb copy retains only in-frame clones and omits some. This table holds over 35,000 clones, around 90% found once. The sequenced sample was CD4+ T cells from peripheral blood mononuclear cells, obtained in the third trimester of pregnancy. The receptors shown here come from a female donor with multiple sclerosis, enrolled in a pregnancy study.

The genes are TRBV20-1 and TRBJ2-5; tentative D call: TRBD2 (6 bases). Germline V CDR1 and CDR2: DFQATT, SNEGSKA (reference sequence). CDR3 length: 10 residues. The CDR3 loop is CSFGRETQYF. The DNA of the CDR3 is TGCAGCTTCGGGAGAGAGACCCAGTACTTC.

The genes are TRBV19 and TRBJ2-2; TRBD2 aligns across 13 bases. The ends lost 7 bases at V and 6 bases at J; junction bases unmatched: 5. Per the germline V gene, CDR1 is LNHDA and CDR2 is SQIVND (reference sequence). CDR3 length: 15 amino acids. In nucleotides, the CDR3 is TGTGCCAGTACCTTACTAGCGGGAGGGCCCGGGGAGCTGTTTTTT. Translated, it gives CASTLLAGGPGELFF.

The V call is TRBV10-3, the J call TRBJ2-3; TRBD2 matches at 8 bases. V shed 4 bases, J shed 2 bases, and the junction held 5 bases outside the gene matches. CDR3 length equals 15 residues. Germline CDR1 reads ENHRY; CDR2 reads SYGVKD. The CDR3 reads CAISVGSGTTDTQYF. Written as DNA, the CDR3 is TGTGCCATCAGTGTTGGTAGCGGGACCACAGATACGCAGTATTTT.

The rearrangement uses TRBV2 and TRBJ1-2; D not resolved. Germline lookup yields CDR1 SNHLY and CDR2 FYNNEI. With 8 bases removed from V and 4 bases from J, the gap between germline ends came to 14 bases. The CDR3 loop spans 13 amino acids. The CDR3 DNA reads as TGTGCCAGCGCTCCGGGGTCCTCCTATGGCTACACCTTC. It translates to CASAPGSSYGYTF.

This chain joins TRBV7-2 and TRBJ2-1, with D possibly being TRBD1 (7 bases). Per germline, CDR1 SGHTA and CDR2 FQGNSA. Trimming stripped 5 bases from V and 4 bases from J, with 18 bases between. The CDR3 is 16 residues long. The CDR3 loop reads CASSGRDREDYNEQFF. The CDR3 DNA reads as TGTGCCAGCAGCGGACGTGACAGGGAGGATTACAATGAGCAGTTCTTC.

This rearrangement joins TRBV5-1 to TRBJ2-1; a possible D gene is TRBD2 (5 bases). CDR1 and CDR2 (germline): SGHRS, YFSETQ. V was shortened by 4 bases and J by 4 bases, with 9 bases between the two germline ends. This CDR3 has 13 residues. CDR3 in amino acids: CASSGGLYNEQFF. The CDR3, as DNA: TGCGCCAGCAGCGGCGGGCTGTACAATGAGCAGTTCTTC.

The gene calls are TRBV4-1 and TRBJ2-2, with D unclear. Trimming cost V 4 bases and J 7 bases, with 16 bases left between them. The CDR3 contains 15 residues. Germline assignment: CDR1 MGHRA and CDR2 YSYEKL. The CDR3 loop reads CASSPDNWADGELFF. The CDR3 DNA reads as TGCGCCAGCAGCCCAGACAATTGGGCAGACGGGGAGCTGTTTTTT.